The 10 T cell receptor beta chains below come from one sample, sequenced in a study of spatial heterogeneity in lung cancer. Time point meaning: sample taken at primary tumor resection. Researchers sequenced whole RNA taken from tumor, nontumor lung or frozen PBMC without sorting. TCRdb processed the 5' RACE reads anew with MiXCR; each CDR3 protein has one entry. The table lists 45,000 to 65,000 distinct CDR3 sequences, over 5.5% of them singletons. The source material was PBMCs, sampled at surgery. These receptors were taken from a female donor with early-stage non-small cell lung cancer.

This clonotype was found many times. CDR3 nucleotide sequence: TGTGCCAGCAGCTTAGCGGAGGTGGAAGCTTTCTTT. This sequence encodes CASSLAEVEAFF. The gene calls are TRBV7-2 and TRBJ1-1, with no clear D. Trimming took off 0 bases at V and 8 bases at J, with 7 bases between the two ends. This CDR3 region has 12 residues. Germline-derived CDR1 and CDR2 are SGHTA and FQGNSA.

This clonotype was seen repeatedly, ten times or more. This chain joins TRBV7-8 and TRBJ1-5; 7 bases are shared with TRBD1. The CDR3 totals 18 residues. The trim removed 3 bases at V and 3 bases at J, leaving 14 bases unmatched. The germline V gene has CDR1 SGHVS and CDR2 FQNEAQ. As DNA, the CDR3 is TGTGCCAGCAGCTTGAGGACAGGTTGGGTTGCTGTCAATCAGCCCCAGCATTTT. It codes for CASSLRTGWVAVNQPQHF.

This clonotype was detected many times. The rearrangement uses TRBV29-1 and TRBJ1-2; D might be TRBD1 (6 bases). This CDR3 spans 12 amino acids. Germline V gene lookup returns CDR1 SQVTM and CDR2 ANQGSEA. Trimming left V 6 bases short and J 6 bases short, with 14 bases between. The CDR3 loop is CSVGMGGHGYTF. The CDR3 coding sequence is TGCAGCGTCGGCATGGGGGGCCATGGCTACACCTTC.

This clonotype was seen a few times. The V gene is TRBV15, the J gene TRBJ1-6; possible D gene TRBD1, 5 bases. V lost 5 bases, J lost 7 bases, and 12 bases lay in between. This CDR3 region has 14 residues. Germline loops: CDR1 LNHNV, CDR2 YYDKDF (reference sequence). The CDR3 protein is CATSPRWDNSPLHF. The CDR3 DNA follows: TGTGCCACCAGCCCCCGGTGGGACAATTCACCCCTCCACTTT.

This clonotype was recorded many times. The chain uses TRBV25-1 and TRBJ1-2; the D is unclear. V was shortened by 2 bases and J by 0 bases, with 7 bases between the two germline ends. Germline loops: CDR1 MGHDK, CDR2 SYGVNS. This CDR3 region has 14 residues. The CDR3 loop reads CASSEKVSNYGYTF. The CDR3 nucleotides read TGTGCCAGCAGTGAAAAAGTGTCTAACTATGGCTACACCTTC.

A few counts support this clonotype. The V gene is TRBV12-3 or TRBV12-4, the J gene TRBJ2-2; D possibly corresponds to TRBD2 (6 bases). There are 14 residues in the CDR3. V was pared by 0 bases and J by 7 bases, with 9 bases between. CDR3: CASSLARGIGELFF. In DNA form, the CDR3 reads TGTGCCAGCAGTTTAGCGCGGGGAATCGGGGAGCTGTTTTTT.

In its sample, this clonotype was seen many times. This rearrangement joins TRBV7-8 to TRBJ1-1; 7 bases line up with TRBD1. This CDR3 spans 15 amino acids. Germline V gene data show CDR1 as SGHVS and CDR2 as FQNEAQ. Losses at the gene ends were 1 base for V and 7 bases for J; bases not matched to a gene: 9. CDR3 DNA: TGTGCCAGCAGCTTAGTGCCGGGACAGCATAGTGAAGCTTTCTTT. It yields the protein CASSLVPGQHSEAFF. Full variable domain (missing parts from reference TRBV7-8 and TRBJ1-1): GAGVSQSPRYKVAKRGQDVALRCDPISGHVSLFWYQQALGQGPEFLTYFQNEAQLDKSGLPSDRFFAERPEGSVSTLKIQRTQQEDSAVYLCASSLVPGQHSEAFFGQGTRLTVV.

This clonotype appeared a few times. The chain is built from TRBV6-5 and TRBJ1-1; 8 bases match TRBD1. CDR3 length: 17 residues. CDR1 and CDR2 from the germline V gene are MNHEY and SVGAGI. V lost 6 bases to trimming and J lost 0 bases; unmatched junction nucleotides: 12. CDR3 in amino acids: CASRAGQAGPMNTEAFF. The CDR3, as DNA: TGTGCCAGCAGGGCGGGACAGGCAGGGCCCATGAACACTGAAGCTTTCTTT.

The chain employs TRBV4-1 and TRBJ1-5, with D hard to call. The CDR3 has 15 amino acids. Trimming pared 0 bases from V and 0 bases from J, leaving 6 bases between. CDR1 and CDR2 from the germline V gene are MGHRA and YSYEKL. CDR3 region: CASSQEVVSNQPQHF. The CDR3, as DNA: TGCGCCAGCAGCCAAGAAGTAGTTAGCAATCAGCCCCAGCATTTT.

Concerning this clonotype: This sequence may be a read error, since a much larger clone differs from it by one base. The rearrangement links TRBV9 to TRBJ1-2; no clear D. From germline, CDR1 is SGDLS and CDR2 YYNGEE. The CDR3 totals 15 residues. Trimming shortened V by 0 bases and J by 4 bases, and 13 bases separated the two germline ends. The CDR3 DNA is TGTGCCAGCAGCGTAGATCTGCGCAGACCCTATGGCTACACCTTC. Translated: CASSVDLRRPYGYTF.